A single sample gave rise to the 27 T cell receptor beta chains below, sequenced in a study of cytomegalovirus exposure and HLA in healthy donors. PCR involved 60 Vbeta and 13 Jbeta primers. Profiling relied on immunoSEQ multiplex PCR, and the TCRdb table lists in-frame clones only, not all of them. The sample consists of roughly 43,000 clones, 60% to 85% of them appearing once. Sequenced: PBMCs. These receptors came from a man aged 25-45 years in good health and CMV-seronegative.

The J gene is TRBJ2-7, the V gene TRBV11-2; tentatively, D is TRBD2 (7 bases). In germline, CDR1 is SGHAT, CDR2 FQNNGV. The CDR3 has 15 amino acids. V was shortened by 1 base and J by 4 bases, with 14 bases between the two germline ends. In nucleotides, the CDR3 is TGTGCCAGCAGCTTAGGGGCAGGGGAGGGGTACGAGCAGTACTTC. This codes for CASSLGAGEGYEQYF. Full variable domain (remainder filled in from reference TRBV11-2 and TRBJ2-7): EAGVAQSPRYKIIEKRQSVAFWCNPISGHATLYWYQQILGQGPKLLIQFQNNGVVDDSQLPKDRFSAERLKGVDSTLKIQPAKLEDSAVYLCASSLGAGEGYEQYFGPGTRLTVT.

The rearrangement links TRBV11-1 to TRBJ2-1, with 8 bases fitting TRBD2. The CDR3 sequence is 18 residues long. From germline, CDR1 is SGHAT and CDR2 FQDESV (reference sequence). The junction had 19 bases not matched to a gene; V was cut back by 5 bases and J by 7 bases. CDR3: CASSPSGGLFLSLNEQFF. CDR3 bases: TGTGCCAGCAGCCCCTCGGGGGGGCTTTTCCTAAGTCTAAATGAGCAGTTCTTC.

This rearrangement joins TRBV4-2 to TRBJ2-5, with 11 bases identical to TRBD1. The closer fit of TRBJ2-7 to the DNA end suggests the J call may be wrong. The CDR3 length is 16 residues. CDR1 is LGHNA, CDR2 YNFKEQ, per germline. The CDR3 loop is CASSQVGDRGNYEQYF. The CDR3 nucleotides are TGTGCCAGCAGCCAAGTTGGGGACAGGGGGAACTACGAGCAGTACTTC.

This rearrangement joins TRBV7-2 to TRBJ1-1; 9 positions match TRBD1. The ends lost 6 bases at V and 5 bases at J; junction bases unmatched: 10. CDR1 SGHTA and CDR2 FQGNSA come from the germline V gene. The CDR3 is made up of 15 amino acids. The CDR3 nucleotides are TGTGCCAGCAGGGGTTCGACAGGGGGTAAAACTGAAGCTTTCTTT. Translation: CASRGSTGGKTEAFF.

V usage is TRBV27 and J usage is TRBJ1-6; TRBD1 is a possible D gene (6 bases). Trimming pared 7 bases from V and 7 bases from J, leaving 11 bases between. The germline V gene encodes CDR1 MNHEY and CDR2 SMNVEV (reference sequence). The CDR3 has 13 amino acids. The CDR3 DNA follows: TGTGCCAGCACCTGGACAGTAAATTCACCCCTCCACTTT. Amino acids: CASTWTVNSPLHF.

V and J are TRBV5-1 and TRBJ2-1; 15 nucleotides align to TRBD2. There are 17 residues in the CDR3. Germline loops: CDR1 SGHRS, CDR2 YFSETQ. The V gene end was trimmed by 3 bases and the J gene end by 9 bases; junction bases not matched to a gene: 10. DNA for the CDR3: TGCGCCAGCAGCTACTCTCTAGGACTAGCGGGAGGGTTTGAGCAGTTCTTC. This encodes CASSYSLGLAGGFEQFF.

V gene TRBV6-5 combines with J gene TRBJ2-7; 7 positions match TRBD2. This CDR3 has 15 residues. Per germline, CDR1 MNHEY and CDR2 SVGAGI. After removal of 0 bases from V and 2 bases from J, the junction contained 4 bases not matched to a gene. The CDR3 DNA reads as TGTGCCAGCAGTTACTCCCCTAGCGGAGCCTACGAGCAGTACTTC. As protein: CASSYSPSGAYEQYF.

This rearrangement joins TRBV19 to TRBJ2-3; 11 bases are a match to TRBD1. After removal of 5 bases from V and 2 bases from J, the junction contained 6 bases not matched to a gene. This CDR3 spans 16 amino acids. The V gene's germline CDR1 is LNHDA and CDR2 SQIVND (reference sequence). In DNA, the CDR3 is TGTGCCAGTAGTTCAAGGGACAGGGGGAACACAGATACGCAGTATTTT. Translated, it gives CASSSRDRGNTDTQYF. Combining the CDR3 with reference TRBV19 and TRBJ2-3 gives the whole variable domain DGGITQSPKYLFRKEGQNVTLSCEQNLNHDAMYWYRQDPGQGLRLIYYSQIVNDFQKGDIAEGYSVSREKKESFPLTVTSAQKNPTAFYLCASSSRDRGNTDTQYFGPGTRLTVL.

Concerning this clone: Compared with germline, one end of the junction differs, possibly owing to a read error. V is TRBV7-9 and J is TRBJ1-6; D is possibly TRBD1 (6 bases). The CDR3 is 12 amino acids. Germline assignment: CDR1 SEHNR and CDR2 FQNEAQ (reference sequence). CDR3 bases: TGTTCCAGCCACAGGGAGTATTCACCCCTCCACTTT. Its translation: CSSHREYSPLHF.

This chain uses TRBV19 with TRBJ2-6; weak D call: TRBD1 (6 bases). Germline loops: CDR1 LNHDA, CDR2 SQIVND (reference sequence). The CDR3 totals 16 residues. Trimming took 8 bases from V and 4 from J, leaving 18 bases between them. The CDR3 DNA sequence: TGTGCCAGTGGCAAACAGGGTACAAGGGGGGCCAACGTCCTGACTTTC. Residues: CASGKQGTRGANVLTF. Filled out from reference TRBV19 and TRBJ2-6, the complete variable domain reads DGGITQSPKYLFRKEGQNVTLSCEQNLNHDAMYWYRQDPGQGLRLIYYSQIVNDFQKGDIAEGYSVSREKKESFPLTVTSAQKNPTAFYLCASGKQGTRGANVLTFGAGSRLTVL.

The genes are TRBV5-4 and TRBJ2-5; 12 bases match TRBD2. The end of the DNA is better explained by TRBJ2-7, so the J call may be wrong. CDR3 size: 14 residues. CDR1 is SGHNT, CDR2 YYREEE, per germline (reference sequence). CDR3 loop: CASRTSGSSYEQYF. In nucleotides, the CDR3 is TGTGCCAGCAGGACTAGCGGGAGTTCCTACGAGCAGTACTTC.

For this clone: This sample also contains other DNA sequences that code for the same CDR3. The CDR3 reads CASSSGLSGANVLTF. The CDR3 nucleotides are TGTGCCAGCAGTTCCGGACTGTCTGGGGCCAACGTCCTGACTTTC. The chain is built from TRBV5-6 and TRBJ2-6; tentative D call: TRBD2 (5 bases). Per germline, CDR1 SGHDT and CDR2 YYEEEE. V dropped 5 bases and J dropped 1 base, with 10 bases sitting between them. This CDR3 has 15 amino acids.

The chain joins TRBV7-8 to TRBJ1-1; D is uncertain. Per germline, CDR1 SGHVS and CDR2 FQNEAQ. V lost 3 bases and J lost 1, with 6 bases in between. This CDR3 has 13 amino acids. CDR3 nucleotides: TGTGCCAGCAGCTTCGCGGGGAACACTGAAGCTTTCTTT. This translates into CASSFAGNTEAFF.

The V gene is TRBV29-1, the J gene TRBJ2-5, with TRBD1 matching 10 bases. J lost 5 bases, V lost 6 bases, and 6 bases had no gene match. The CDR3 is 13 amino acids. In germline, CDR1 is SQVTM, CDR2 ANQGSEA. The CDR3 loop is CSVGQGVGETQYF. CDR3 DNA sequence: TGCAGCGTCGGACAGGGGGTGGGGGAGACCCAGTACTTC. The variable domain in full, completed from reference TRBV29-1 and TRBJ2-5, reads SAVISQKPSRDICQRGTSLTIQCQVDSQVTMMFWYRQQPGQSLTLIATANQGSEATYESGFVIDKFPISRPNLTFSTLTVSNMSPEDSSIYLCSVGQGVGETQYFGPGTRLLVL.

For this clone: Other DNA sequences within the sample encode an identical CDR3. The rearrangement joins TRBV5-4 to TRBJ2-3, with 12 bases aligning to TRBD2. J was trimmed by 0 bases and V by 3 bases; bases with no gene match: 2. This CDR3 region has 16 residues. Germline V gives CDR1 SGHNT, CDR2 YYREEE (reference sequence). CDR3 DNA: TGTGCCAGCAGCTCGGGACTAGCGGGCAGCACAGATACGCAGTATTTT. Its translation is CASSSGLAGSTDTQYF.

V and J are TRBV5-4 and TRBJ2-3; a possible D gene is TRBD1 (6 bases). Germline V gene lookup returns CDR1 SGHNT and CDR2 YYREEE (reference sequence). The CDR3 length is 16 residues. The V and J ends lost 5 bases and 2 bases respectively, with 18 bases between them. CDR3: CASSFGTLTDTDTQYF. In nucleotides, the CDR3 is TGTGCCAGCAGTTTCGGGACATTAACAGACACAGATACGCAGTATTTT. The entire variable domain, with the rest obtained from reference TRBV5-4 and TRBJ2-3, is as follows: ETGVTQSPTHLIKTRGQQVTLRCSSQSGHNTVSWYQQALGQGPQFIFQYYREEENGRGNFPPRFSGLQFPNYSSELNVNALELDDSALYLCASSFGTLTDTDTQYFGPGTRLTVL.

This rearrangement joins TRBV28 to TRBJ1-4; 8 bases are a match to TRBD1. V lost 6 bases and J lost 12; bases outside the gene matches: 15. Germline-derived CDR1 and CDR2 are MDHEN and SYDVKM. The CDR3 runs to 15 residues. For the CDR3, the DNA is TGTGCCAGCAGGGACGGACAGGGAGGGTTACTGGAACTGTTTTTT. It encodes CASRDGQGGLLELFF.

This clone has more than one count but fewer than ten. The V gene is TRBV9, the J gene TRBJ2-5; 7 positions match TRBD1. V was pared by 1 base and J by 5 bases, with 2 bases of the junction left unmatched. This CDR3 region has 13 residues. The germline V gene has CDR1 SGDLS and CDR2 YYNGEE. The CDR3 reads CASSVQDRETQYF. For the CDR3, the DNA is TGTGCCAGCAGCGTACAGGACAGGGAGACCCAGTACTTC.

The V gene is TRBV6-5, the J gene TRBJ2-1; 9 bases line up with TRBD1. The J segment lost 4 bases and the V segment lost 6 bases, leaving 4 bases of the junction unmatched. Per germline, CDR1 MNHEY and CDR2 SVGAGI. The CDR3 totals 14 residues. The CDR3: CASRGTGRYNEQFF. CDR3 in DNA: TGTGCCAGCAGAGGGACAGGGCGATACAATGAGCAGTTCTTC.

This clone appeared a single time. CDR3 DNA sequence: TGTGCCAGCAGCTTAGACTACTACGAGCAGTACTTC. Translation: CASSLDYYEQYF. This chain uses TRBV7-2 with TRBJ2-7; D call uncertain. Trimming cost V 1 base and J 3 bases, with 4 bases left between them. CDR1 and CDR2 from the germline V gene are SGHTA and FQGNSA. This CDR3 comprises 12 residues.

The chain has TRBV28 and TRBJ1-6, with D tentatively TRBD1 (6 bases). The CDR3 runs to 14 residues. The V gene's germline CDR1 is MDHEN and CDR2 SYDVKM. V was shortened by 5 bases and J by 4 bases, with 9 bases between the two germline ends. DNA of the CDR3: TGTGCCAGCAGTGGACAGCCTTATAATTCACCCCTCCACTTT. This gives the protein CASSGQPYNSPLHF. The whole variable domain, filled in from reference TRBV28 and TRBJ1-6, reads DVKVTQSSRYLVKRTGEKVFLECVQDMDHENMFWYRQDPGLGLRLIYFSYDVKMKEKGDIPEGYSVSREKKERFSLILESASTNQTSMYLCASSGQPYNSPLHFGNGTRLTVT.

V and J are TRBV4-3 and TRBJ2-3; D possibly corresponds to TRBD1 (6 bases). Germline loops: CDR1 LGHNA, CDR2 YSLEER. V was trimmed by 0 bases and J by 1 base, leaving 8 bases between them. CDR3 length equals 15 residues. CDR3 sequence: CASSQDNRGTDTQYF. CDR3 DNA sequence: TGCGCCAGCAGCCAAGATAACAGGGGCACAGATACGCAGTATTTT.

This clone has just one count. At one end, the junction sequence differs from germline, possibly due to a read error. The chain is built from TRBV7-3 and TRBJ2-2; D not resolved. Germline CDR1 and CDR2: SGHTA and FQGTGA. CDR3 length equals 12 residues. The CDR3 region is CSSSSYTGELFF. The CDR3 DNA reads TGTTCCAGCAGCTCCTACACCGGGGAGCTGTTTTTT. Full variable domain (missing parts from reference TRBV7-3 and TRBJ2-2): GAGVSQTPSNKVTEKGKYVELRCDPISGHTALYWYRQSLGQGPEFLIYFQGTGAADDSGLPNDRFFAVRPEGSVSTLKIQRTERGDSAVYLCSSSSYTGELFFGEGSRLTVL.

The chain recombines TRBV15 with TRBJ2-5, with 7 nucleotides matching TRBD1. Germline loops: CDR1 LNHNV, CDR2 YYDKDF (reference sequence). The CDR3 consists of 14 residues. After removal of 1 base from V and 4 bases from J, the junction contained 3 bases not matched to a gene. The CDR3 reads CATSRGDSGETQYF. CDR3 DNA: TGTGCCACCAGCAGAGGGGACAGTGGAGAGACCCAGTACTTC.

The V call is TRBV18, the J call TRBJ1-4; no clear D gene. V dropped 3 bases and J dropped 0 bases, with 8 bases sitting between them. Germline V gives CDR1 KGHSH, CDR2 LQKENI. The CDR3 contains 15 residues. CDR3 sequence (DNA): TGTGCCAGCTCACCGAATCCAGCAACTAATGAAAAACTGTTTTTT. Protein: CASSPNPATNEKLFF.

This chain uses TRBV27 with TRBJ1-3, with TRBD1 as a possible D gene (5 bases). Germline CDR1 is MNHEY and CDR2 is SMNVEV (reference sequence). The CDR3 sequence is 13 residues long. Trimming took off 5 bases at V and 3 bases at J, with 8 bases between the two ends. In nucleotides, the CDR3 is TGTGCCAGCAGTCTGACAGATGGAAACACCATATATTTT. Translation: CASSLTDGNTIYF.

J is TRBJ1-6 and V is TRBV6-1; 7 positions agree with TRBD1. Germline V gives CDR1 MNHNS, CDR2 SASEGT. This CDR3 comprises 18 residues. Losses at the gene ends were 1 base for V and 8 bases for J; bases not matched to a gene: 14. CDR3 DNA: TGTGCCAGCAGTGAAGAGTGGCACGCGACAGGGTACTATTCACCCCTCCACTTT. Its translation is CASSEEWHATGYYSPLHF.